What follows are 24 T cell receptor beta chains derived from one specimen sequenced in a study of CXCR3-negative and CXCR3-positive naive CD8 T cells (dated by TCRdb to about 2019). Sequenced using a NextSeq 550. The Human TCR Profiling Kit (MiLaboratory) was used to make UMI-labeled 5' RACE TRB cDNA libraries. Reprocessed by TCRdb, the reads give a single entry per CDR3 protein sequence, without DNA. The table kept for this sample lists 20,000 to 25,000 distinct CDR3 sequences. 20% of the sample rests with the top ten. The source material was memory CD8+ T cells from blood. The meaning of the sample's cell subset or site label: conventional CD8+ memory T cells (TMEM), sorted as controls. The receptors here all came from a human donor in good health. Some clones in this sample may be carry-over from other donors' samples.

The chain has TRBV2 and TRBJ2-7. This CDR3 has 12 amino acids. Germline CDR1 SNHLY, CDR2 FYNNEI. CDR3 in amino acids: CASSDSPYEQYF.

This chain connects TRBV4-1 to TRBJ2-6. This CDR3 is built from 16 residues. CDR1 and CDR2 from the germline V gene are MGHRA and YSYEKL. The CDR3 sequence: CASSQEPGTGANVLTF.

The CDR3 region is CASSPLRQAARYEQYF. The chain couples TRBV12-3 or TRBV12-4 to TRBJ2-7; without DNA, the TCRdb call of TRBD2 cannot be checked. This CDR3 is built from 16 residues.

The chain combines TRBV6-2 or TRBV6-3 with TRBJ2-7. Germline CDR1 MNHEY, CDR2 SVGEGT. CDR3 length: 15 amino acids. CDR3 loop: CASSWTVHRTYEQYF.

V gene TRBV7-6 combines with J gene TRBJ2-6. This CDR3 comprises 16 residues. Germline CDR1 reads SGHVS; CDR2 reads FNYEAQ. CDR3 loop: CASSSNGLSGANVLTF.

The genes are TRBV5-1 and TRBJ2-1; TCRdb calls TRBD1, which cannot be checked without DNA. Germline V CDR1 and CDR2: SGHRS, YFSETQ. This CDR3 is built from 16 residues. CDR3 loop: CASTVDLAGPYNEQFF.

This rearrangement joins TRBV29-1 to TRBJ2-3; the D call from TCRdb, TRBD1, cannot be confirmed without DNA. This CDR3 is built from 13 residues. Germline CDR1 SQVTM, CDR2 ANQGSEA. CDR3 amino acids: CSVSGTVLDTQYF.

The chain has TRBV7-3 and TRBJ2-1; TCRdb's D call of TRBD1 is untestable without DNA. The CDR3 contains 14 residues. The germline V gene encodes CDR1 SGHTA and CDR2 FQGTGA. CDR3 sequence: CASSFGGEGNEQFF.

The chain employs TRBV28 and TRBJ2-1; TCRdb's D call, TRBD1, is unchecked because there is no DNA. Germline values: CDR1 MDHEN, CDR2 SYDVKM. The CDR3 contains 15 residues. The CDR3 sequence: CASSYANQQGHEQFF.

The chain links TRBV4-1 to TRBJ2-1; the D gene TCRdb calls, TRBD2, cannot be checked with no DNA. CDR1 is MGHRA and CDR2 is YSYEKL in the germline V gene. The CDR3 extends over 16 amino acids. CDR3 region: CASSLDRLAANNEQFF.

The V and J genes are TRBV10-3 and TRBJ2-1; the TRBD2 assignment by TCRdb is unverifiable without DNA. CDR1 and CDR2 from the germline V gene are ENHRY and SYGVKD. CDR3 size: 16 residues. CDR3 loop: CAISGLAGDRSYEQFF.

This rearrangement joins TRBV5-6 to TRBJ2-3. Per the germline V gene, CDR1 is SGHDT and CDR2 is YYEEEE. CDR3 length: 11 residues. CDR3 protein: CASSLGGLQYF.

This sequence joins TRBV29-1 and TRBJ1-5; TCRdb calls TRBD1, which cannot be checked without DNA. This CDR3 region has 12 residues. Germline CDR1 reads SQVTM; CDR2 reads ANQGSEA. The chain's CDR3 is CSVEGQGGVQHF.

The V call is TRBV29-1, the J call TRBJ2-3. CDR3 length: 12 residues. The germline gives CDR1 SQVTM, CDR2 ANQGSEA. The CDR3 sequence: CSVDDNTDTQYF.

The CDR3 sequence: CASSAPGGGAPGELFF. This chain connects TRBV4-2 to TRBJ2-2; without DNA, the TCRdb call of TRBD1 cannot be checked. The germline CDR1 and CDR2 sequences are LGHNA and YNFKEQ. This CDR3 contains 16 residues.

The V and J genes are TRBV2 and TRBJ1-5; TCRdb's assignment of TRBD1 cannot be checked, as there is no DNA. The CDR3 runs 16 residues. Germline CDR1 SNHLY, CDR2 FYNNEI. CDR3 protein: CASSEWGRNDNQPQHF.

The chain links TRBV27 to TRBJ2-3. Germline-derived CDR1 and CDR2 are MNHEY and SMNVEV (reference sequence). This CDR3 is built from 12 residues. The CDR3 loop is CASGGTVDTQYF.

This chain joins TRBV7-9 and TRBJ2-1; without DNA, the TCRdb call of TRBD2 cannot be checked. This CDR3 is built from 16 residues. Germline V CDR1 and CDR2: SEHNR, FQNEAQ (reference sequence). The CDR3 reads CASSLVSGGFYNEQFF.

V usage is TRBV7-9 and J usage is TRBJ1-1; absent DNA, TCRdb's TRBD1 call cannot be checked. This CDR3 comprises 13 residues. Germline assignment: CDR1 SEHNR and CDR2 FQNEAQ (reference sequence). This CDR3 reads CASRGTGYTEAFF.

The V and J genes are TRBV12-5 and TRBJ2-5; checking the TCRdb D call of TRBD2 is not possible without DNA. This CDR3 region has 16 residues. From germline, CDR1 is LGHNT and CDR2 FRNRAP. The CDR3 region is CASGLWAGGPQETQYF.

This CDR3 reads CASSPRVDRVMQYF. V usage is TRBV7-9 and J usage is TRBJ2-7; the TCRdb D gene call, TRBD1, has no DNA to confirm it. The germline CDR1 and CDR2 sequences are SEHNR and FQNEAQ (reference sequence). The CDR3 contains 14 residues.

The gene calls are TRBV6-2 or TRBV6-3 and TRBJ2-2; TCRdb lists TRBD1, though no DNA is available to test this call. The germline CDR1 and CDR2 sequences are MNHEY and SVGEGT. The length of the CDR3 is 14 residues. CDR3: CASSTGTDNGELFF.

The V and J genes are TRBV20-1 and TRBJ2-5. The germline gives CDR1 DFQATT, CDR2 SNEGSKA (reference sequence). This CDR3 is built from 11 residues. CDR3: CSARDSVTQYF.

The chain couples TRBV29-1 to TRBJ2-2; the D call of TRBD2 rests on TCRdb alone, since no DNA is present to check it. Germline V gene lookup returns CDR1 SQVTM and CDR2 ANQGSEA. This CDR3 comprises 14 residues. The CDR3: CSVGGAWGTGELFF.